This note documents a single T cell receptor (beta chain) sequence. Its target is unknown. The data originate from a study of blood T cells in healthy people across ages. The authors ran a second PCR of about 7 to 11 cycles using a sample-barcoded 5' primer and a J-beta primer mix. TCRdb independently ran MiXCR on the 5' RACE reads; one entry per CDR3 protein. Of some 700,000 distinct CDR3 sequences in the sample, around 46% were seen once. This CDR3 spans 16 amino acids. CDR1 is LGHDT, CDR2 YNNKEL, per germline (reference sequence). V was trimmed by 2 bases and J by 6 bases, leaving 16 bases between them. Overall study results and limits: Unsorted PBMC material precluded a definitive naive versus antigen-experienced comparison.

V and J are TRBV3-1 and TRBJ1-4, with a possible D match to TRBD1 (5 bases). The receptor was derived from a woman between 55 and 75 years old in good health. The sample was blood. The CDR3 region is CASSQIPRQKDEKLFF. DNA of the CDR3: TGTGCCAGCAGCCAAATCCCCAGACAGAAGGATGAAAAACTGTTTTTT. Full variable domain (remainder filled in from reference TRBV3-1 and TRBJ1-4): DTAVSQTPKYLVTQMGNDKSIKCEQNLGHDTMYWYKQDSKKFLKIMFSYNNKELIINETVPNRFSPKSPDKAHLNLHINSLELGDSAVYFCASSQIPRQKDEKLFFGSGTQLSVL.